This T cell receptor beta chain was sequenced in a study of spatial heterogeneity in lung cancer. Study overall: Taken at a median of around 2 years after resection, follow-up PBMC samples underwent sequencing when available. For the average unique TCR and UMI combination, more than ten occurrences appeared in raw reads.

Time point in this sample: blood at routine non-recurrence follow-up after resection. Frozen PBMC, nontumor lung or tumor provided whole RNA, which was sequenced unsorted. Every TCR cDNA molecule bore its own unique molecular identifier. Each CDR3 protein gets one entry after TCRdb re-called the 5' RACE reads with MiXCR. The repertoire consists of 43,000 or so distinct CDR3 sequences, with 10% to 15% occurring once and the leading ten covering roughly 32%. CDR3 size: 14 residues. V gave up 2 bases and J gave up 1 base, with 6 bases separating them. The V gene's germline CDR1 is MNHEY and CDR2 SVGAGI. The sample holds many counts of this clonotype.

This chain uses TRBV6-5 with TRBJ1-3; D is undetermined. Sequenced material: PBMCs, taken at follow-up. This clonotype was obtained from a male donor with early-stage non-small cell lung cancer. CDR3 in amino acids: CASSYSRSGNTIYF. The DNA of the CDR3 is TGTGCCAGCAGTTACAGCAGGTCTGGAAACACCATATATTTT.